These 26 T cell receptor beta chains share one sample of origin, sequenced in a study of shared clonotypes between healthy human individuals. Repertoires were generated with immunoSEQ multiplex PCR, while TCRdb's copy carries only in-frame clones and drops some. The data contain roughly 2 million clones, 90% to 95% of them singletons. The specimen was naive CD4+ T cells sorted from blood. The subset denotes: CD45RA+ positively selected. The origin of the receptors is a man younger than 35 in good health.

The genes are TRBV18 and TRBJ1-2; D possibly corresponds to TRBD1 (5 bases). The CDR3 contains 15 residues. Germline V gives CDR1 KGHSH, CDR2 LQKENI. V was pared by 3 bases and J by 4 bases, with 15 bases between. CDR3 sequence: CASSPPSGNSYGYTF. The DNA for the CDR3 is TGTGCCAGCTCACCGCCCTCAGGGAACAGCTATGGCTACACCTTC.

The rearrangement links TRBV18 to TRBJ1-2; the match to TRBD1 covers 9 bases. With V trimmed by 3 bases and J by 6 bases, 11 bases remained unmatched. Germline CDR1 reads KGHSH; CDR2 reads LQKENI. This CDR3 has 16 residues. CDR3 coding DNA: TGTGCCAGCTCACCCACCGGGACAGGGCCATATGATGGCTACACCTTC. Its translation: CASSPTGTGPYDGYTF.

CDR3 amino acids: CASSQDSGGGNRYNEQFF. The CDR3 DNA reads TGCGCCAGCAGCCAAGATTCTGGCGGCGGGAACCGCTACAATGAGCAGTTCTTC. This chain uses TRBV4-1 with TRBJ2-1; D is perhaps TRBD2 (6 bases). V lost 0 bases and J lost 3, with 18 bases in between. The CDR3 has 18 residues. The V gene's germline CDR1 is MGHRA and CDR2 YSYEKL.

On this clone: The same CDR3 is also encoded by other DNA sequences in this sample. The rearrangement links TRBV7-2 to TRBJ2-5; possible D gene TRBD1, 5 bases. V was clipped by 1 base and J by 4 bases, with 7 bases between them. Germline loops: CDR1 SGHTA, CDR2 FQGNSA. This CDR3 is built from 13 residues. The CDR3 region has the DNA TGTGCCAGCAGCTTAGGGACACGAGAGACCCAGTACTTC. Residues: CASSLGTRETQYF.

This clone was detected only once. The rearrangement links TRBV19 to TRBJ1-6; no reliable D call. Looked up from germline, CDR1 is LNHDA and CDR2 is SQIVND (reference sequence). V was trimmed by 10 bases and J by 0 bases, leaving 10 bases between them. CDR3 length: 14 residues. The CDR3 is CATQDRSYNSPLHF. CDR3 nucleotide sequence: TGTGCCACCCAGGACCGCTCCTATAATTCACCCCTCCACTTT.

V is TRBV15 and J is TRBJ2-5, with D hard to call. The CDR3 loop spans 15 amino acids. Germline CDR1 and CDR2: LNHNV and YYDKDF (reference sequence). Trimming stripped 0 bases from V and 0 bases from J, with 8 bases between. CDR3 amino acids: CATSRDPTDQETQYF. In DNA form, the CDR3 reads TGTGCCACCAGCAGAGATCCCACAGACCAAGAGACCCAGTACTTC.

J is TRBJ1-1 and V is TRBV5-1, with TRBD1 matching 8 bases. This CDR3 is built from 13 residues. Germline lookup yields CDR1 SGHRS and CDR2 YFSETQ. V gave up 3 bases and J gave up 5 bases; unmatched junction bases: 3. This chain's CDR3 is CASSSTGETEAFF. DNA for the CDR3: TGCGCCAGCAGCTCGACAGGGGAGACTGAAGCTTTCTTT.

This clone was seen once. Other DNA sequences in the same sample also yield this CDR3. The CDR3 nucleotides read TGTGCCAGCAGTTTGCGCAATGAAGCTTTCTTT. Its protein is CASSLRNEAFF. V gene TRBV28 combines with J gene TRBJ1-1; D is undetermined. The germline CDR1 and CDR2 sequences are MDHEN and SYDVKM. Trimming left V 3 bases short and J 7 bases short, with 6 bases between. This CDR3 comprises 11 residues.

The rearrangement links TRBV4-3 to TRBJ2-7; TRBD2 matches 14 bases. The V gene's germline CDR1 is LGHNA and CDR2 YSLEER. This CDR3 has 21 residues. V lost 0 bases, J lost 1 base, and 14 bases stayed unmatched. Here the CDR3 reads CASSQEDDAGLAGVRSYEQYF. The CDR3 DNA reads as TGCGCCAGCAGCCAAGAAGATGATGCGGGACTAGCGGGAGTCAGGTCCTACGAGCAGTACTTC.

The chain carries TRBV2 and TRBJ2-1, with TRBD2 identical over 7 bases. CDR1 and CDR2 (germline): SNHLY, FYNNEI. The CDR3 length is 11 residues. Trimming removed 6 bases from V and 16 bases from J; junction bases left unmatched: 9. CDR3 DNA: TGTGCCAGCAGACCTCGAGGACTAGTATTCTTC. Translation gives CASRPRGLVFF.

The V gene is TRBV10-3, the J gene TRBJ1-2; a weak D match, TRBD1 (5 bases). The CDR3 runs to 14 residues. Germline CDR1 reads ENHRY; CDR2 reads SYGVKD. V lost 0 bases to trimming and J lost 4 bases, with 9 bases between them. CDR3 sequence (DNA): TGTGCCATCAGTGAGTCATGGGGGGGCTATGGCTACACCTTC. Translation: CAISESWGGYGYTF.

The J gene is TRBJ2-1, the V gene TRBV11-2; the D gene is possibly TRBD1 (6 bases). Trimming cost V 5 bases and J 0 bases, with 8 bases left between them. Germline CDR1 and CDR2: SGHAT and FQNNGV. There are 14 residues in the CDR3. As DNA, the CDR3 is TGTGCCAGCAGCCCGACAGGCTCCTACAATGAGCAGTTCTTC. Protein: CASSPTGSYNEQFF.

This clone is a singleton in its sample. The rearrangement uses TRBV18 and TRBJ2-7, with 9 bases lining up with TRBD1. In germline, CDR1 is KGHSH, CDR2 LQKENI. The length of the CDR3 is 15 residues. With V trimmed by 3 bases and J by 3 bases, 6 bases remained unmatched. As DNA, the CDR3 is TGTGCCAGCTCACCGCGGGACAGGGTTTACTACGAGCAGTACTTC. Translation: CASSPRDRVYYEQYF.

V and J are TRBV4-1 and TRBJ2-6; tentatively, D is TRBD1 or TRBD2 (5 bases each). This CDR3 is 18 amino acids long. The V end lost 0 bases, the J end lost 2 bases, and 14 bases lay between the germline ends. The germline gives CDR1 MGHRA, CDR2 YSYEKL. The CDR3 sequence is CASSQDWSGTTGANVLTF. CDR3 DNA sequence: TGCGCCAGCAGCCAAGATTGGTCCGGGACCACTGGGGCCAACGTCCTGACTTTC.

The chain joins TRBV11-3 to TRBJ2-7; a weak D match, TRBD1 (6 bases). Trimming left V 5 bases short and J 3 bases short, with 14 bases between. In germline, CDR1 is SGHNT, CDR2 YENEEA. CDR3 size: 14 residues. The CDR3 DNA follows: TGTGCCAGCAGCCCAACAGGGAACCTCTACGAGCAGTACTTC. This encodes CASSPTGNLYEQYF.

This sequence joins TRBV10-3 and TRBJ1-1; D is unresolved. The germline V gene has CDR1 ENHRY and CDR2 SYGVKD. The CDR3 spans 13 residues. V lost 11 bases and J 2 bases, leaving 15 bases between the germline ends. The chain's CDR3 is CAVQKMVNTEAFF. CDR3 in DNA: TGTGCCGTTCAGAAAATGGTAAACACTGAAGCTTTCTTT.

The chain is built from TRBV5-1 and TRBJ2-1; 7 bases match TRBD2. This CDR3 has 14 amino acids. Germline V lookup: CDR1 SGHRS, CDR2 YFSETQ. Trimming cost V 4 bases and J 6 bases; bases outside gene matches: 7. The CDR3: CASSGTTSVNEQFF. The DNA of the CDR3 is TGCGCCAGCAGCGGCACTACTAGCGTCAATGAGCAGTTCTTC.

The rearrangement uses TRBV15 and TRBJ2-1, with 15 bases that match TRBD2. The V gene's germline CDR1 is LNHNV and CDR2 YYDKDF (reference sequence). The CDR3 has 18 amino acids. V was pared by 3 bases and J by 7 bases, with 10 bases of the junction left unmatched. The CDR3 loop reads CATSRARGLAGGLNEQFF. As DNA, the CDR3 is TGTGCCACCAGCAGGGCACGGGGACTAGCGGGGGGACTGAATGAGCAGTTCTTC. Variable domain in full (rest from reference TRBV15 and TRBJ2-1): DAMVIQNPRYQVTQFGKPVTLSCSQTLNHNVMYWYQQKSSQAPKLLFHYYDKDFNNEADTPDNFQSRRPNTSFCFLDIRSPGLGDTAMYLCATSRARGLAGGLNEQFFGPGTRLTVL.

This rearrangement joins TRBV2 to TRBJ1-5; D not resolved. Germline CDR1 SNHLY, CDR2 FYNNEI. The V end lost 2 bases, the J end lost 14 bases, and 16 bases lay between the germline ends. The CDR3 runs to 13 residues. The CDR3: CASSENEATSKHF. The CDR3, as DNA: TGTGCCAGCAGTGAAAACGAAGCGACCAGCAAGCATTTT.

The chain combines TRBV28 with TRBJ1-1; 7 positions agree with TRBD1. Germline CDR1 and CDR2: MDHEN and SYDVKM. This CDR3 spans 13 amino acids. V trimming: 7 bases; J trimming: 11 bases; junction bases outside the gene matches: 13. CDR3 nucleotides: TGTGCCAGCACCTCGACAGGGCACAGCGGGGCTTTCTTT. This sequence encodes CASTSTGHSGAFF.

The chain carries TRBV6-5 and TRBJ1-4; possibly TRBD1 for D (6 bases). This CDR3 region has 14 residues. Per germline, CDR1 MNHEY and CDR2 SVGAGI. V dropped 5 bases and J dropped 12 bases, with 19 bases sitting between them. CDR3 DNA: TGTGCCAGCAGTCCCAGGGGCCGCCCTCCGGAACTGTTTTTT. This translates into CASSPRGRPPELFF.

This chain links TRBV5-1 with TRBJ1-2; D not resolved. The CDR3 spans 13 residues. The V end was cut by 0 bases, the J end by 8 bases, with 11 bases between. Germline V lookup: CDR1 SGHRS, CDR2 YFSETQ. The CDR3 DNA reads TGCGCCAGCAGCTTGGGGAGGGTAGAGGGCTACACCTTC. Residues: CASSLGRVEGYTF.

The chain has TRBV13 and TRBJ2-1; unclear D gene. Looked up from germline, CDR1 is PRHDT and CDR2 is FYEKMQ (reference sequence). The CDR3 is made up of 12 amino acids. The germline V and J ends were trimmed by 2 bases and 6 bases, with 5 bases remaining between them. CDR3 loop: CASSLLLNEQFF. CDR3 bases: TGTGCCAGCAGCTTACTGCTCAATGAGCAGTTCTTC.

The rearrangement uses TRBV18 and TRBJ1-5, with 9 bases fitting TRBD1. V was clipped by 3 bases and J by 16 bases; unmatched bases: 10. Germline V gives CDR1 KGHSH, CDR2 LQKENI. This CDR3 has 13 residues. The CDR3 here is CASSPMEGQGVHF. In DNA form, the CDR3 reads TGTGCCAGCTCACCGATGGAGGGACAGGGTGTACATTTT.

This chain links TRBV28 with TRBJ2-5, with D maybe TRBD1 (6 bases). The germline V gene encodes CDR1 MDHEN and CDR2 SYDVKM. Between the trimmed V and J ends, which lost 3 bases and 4 bases, there was a span of 21 bases. The CDR3 totals 17 residues. CDR3 nucleotide sequence: TGTGCCAGCAGTTTCAGGACAGCCGTACTTTTCAGAGAGACCCAGTACTTC. It encodes CASSFRTAVLFRETQYF.

This clone was recorded a few times. V is TRBV30 and J is TRBJ1-1; weak D call: TRBD1 (5 bases). The CDR3 covers 15 residues. CDR1 GTSNPN and CDR2 SVGIG come from the germline V gene (reference sequence). V lost 0 bases and J lost 5, with 16 bases in between. CDR3 region: CAWSVSLVGGTEAFF. CDR3 in DNA: TGTGCCTGGAGTGTATCGTTGGTCGGGGGAACTGAAGCTTTCTTT. The full variable domain, completed using reference TRBV30 and TRBJ1-1, is SQTIHQWPATLVQPVGSPLSLECTVEGTSNPNLYWYRQAAGRGLQLLFYSVGIGQISSEVPQNLSASRPQDRQFILSSKKLLLSDSGFYLCAWSVSLVGGTEAFFGQGTRLTVV.